This TCR beta chain was sequenced for a study of radiotherapy plus CTLA-4 blockade in lung cancer. Study details: Objective responses were seen in around 18% of patients, disease control in approximately 29%.

Study-level findings and limits: Some TCR clones had been derived from tumors. These clones expanded in peripheral blood after radiotherapy plus ipilimumab.

With respect to this clone: The antigen is undetermined. This sample also contains other DNA sequences that code for the same CDR3.

Germline V gives CDR1 SGHTA, CDR2 FQGTGA. The V and J ends lost 5 bases and 3 bases, in that order; junction bases with no gene match: 2. There are 15 residues in the CDR3. Clones were read by immunoSEQ multiplex PCR, and TCRdb kept only the in-frame ones, dropping some. The sample includes about 72,000 clones, over 75% of them seen just once. The sample in question was peripheral blood, obtained from a patient treated with radiotherapy plus ipilimumab. The origin of this receptor is a human donor with non-small cell lung cancer who had a partial response to radiotherapy plus ipilimumab. The chain uses TRBV7-3 and TRBJ2-1, with TRBD2 identical over 12 bases. The CDR3 loop is CASSGGLAGYNEQFF. The CDR3 DNA reads as TGTGCCAGCAGCGGGGGACTAGCGGGCTACAATGAGCAGTTCTTC.